This T cell receptor beta chain was documented in a study of CDR3 diversity in severe acne. TCRdb reprocessed the PCR reads with MiXCR, giving one entry per CDR3 protein. The data hold some 85,000 distinct CDR3 sequences, with roughly 49% observed a single time. The CDR3 length is 14 residues. Germline-derived CDR1 and CDR2 are SGHRS and YFSETQ. The V and J ends lost 4 bases and 3 bases, in that order; junction bases with no gene match: 5. The sample holds many counts of this clonotype. The source material was blood. This chain uses TRBV5-1 with TRBJ2-7; 9 nucleotides agree with TRBD1. The sequence was obtained from a male donor with severe acne vulgaris. The CDR3 DNA reads as TGCGCCAGCAGCGAAGGGACAGGGAGCTACGAGCAGTACTTC. Translation gives CASSEGTGSYEQYF.